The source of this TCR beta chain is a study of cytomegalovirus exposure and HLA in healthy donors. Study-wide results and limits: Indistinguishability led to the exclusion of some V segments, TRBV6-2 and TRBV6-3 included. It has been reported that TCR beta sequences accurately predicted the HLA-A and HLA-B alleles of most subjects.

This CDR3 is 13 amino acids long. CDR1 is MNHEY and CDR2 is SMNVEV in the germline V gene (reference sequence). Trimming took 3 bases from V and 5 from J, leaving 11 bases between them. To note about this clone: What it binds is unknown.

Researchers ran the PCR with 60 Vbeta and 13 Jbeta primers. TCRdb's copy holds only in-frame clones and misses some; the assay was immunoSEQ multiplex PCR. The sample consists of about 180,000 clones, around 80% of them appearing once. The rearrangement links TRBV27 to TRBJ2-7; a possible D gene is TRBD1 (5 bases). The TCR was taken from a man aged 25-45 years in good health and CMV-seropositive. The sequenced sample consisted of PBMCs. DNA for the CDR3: TGTGCCAGCAGTTTTCCCGGCAGGGACGAGCAGTACTTC. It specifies CASSFPGRDEQYF.